Listed below are T cell receptor beta chains from one sample, sequenced in a study of blood T cell repertoires in COVID-19. Data came from immunoSEQ multiplex PCR; TCRdb stores just in-frame clones and leaves some out. Seen here are 85,000 to 120,000 clones, 87% observed once, and the top ten hold more than 4.5%. Sequenced sample: peripheral blood. The receptors derive from a woman in her forties or fifties with COVID-19, enrolled during active disease. CDR3s include the opening cysteine and the closing phenylalanine or tryptophan. D genes are given only for firm matches. Size values are once, few and many counts, or a class for expanded clones, and some rows have none.

V gene: TRBV9
clone size: -
D gene: -
J gene: TRBJ2-7
CDR3 protein: CASSVAPASEQYF
CDR3 DNA: TGTGCCAGCAGCGTAGCTCCCGCGAGCGAGCAGTACTTC

V gene: TRBV5-1
clone size: -
D gene: -
J gene: TRBJ1-6
CDR3 protein: CASSLEGVDSPLHF
CDR3 DNA: TGCGCCAGCAGCTTGGAGGGGGTCGATTCACCCCTCCACTTT

V gene: TRBV6-6
clone size: -
D gene: TRBD2
J gene: TRBJ2-6
CDR3 protein: CASSPLWAGAGANVLTF
CDR3 DNA: TGTGCCAGCAGTCCCCTGTGGGCGGGGGCTGGGGCCAACGTCCTGACTTTC

V gene: TRBV9
clone size: -
D gene: TRBD2
J gene: TRBJ2-3
CDR3 protein: CASSGELSGGTDTQYF
CDR3 DNA: TGTGCCAGCAGCGGGGAACTTAGCGGGGGGACAGATACGCAGTATTTT

V gene: TRBV9
clone size: -
D gene: TRBD1
J gene: TRBJ2-3
CDR3 protein: CASSVSDRASDTQYF
CDR3 DNA: TGTGCCAGCAGCGTCTCGGACAGGGCGTCAGATACGCAGTATTTT

V gene: TRBV12-3/TRBV12-4
clone size: -
D gene: -
J gene: TRBJ2-3
CDR3 protein: CASSPGTGDTQYF
CDR3 DNA: TGTGCCAGCAGTCCTGGGACTGGAGATACGCAGTATTTT

V gene: TRBV30
clone size: once
D gene: TRBD1
J gene: TRBJ1-2
CDR3 protein: CAWSVPGGAFTF
CDR3 DNA: TGTGCCTGGAGTGTACCAGGGGGCGCCTTCACCTTC

V gene: TRBV12-3/TRBV12-4
clone size: -
D gene: TRBD1
J gene: TRBJ2-1
CDR3 protein: CASSLTGFNEQFF
CDR3 DNA: TGTGCCAGCAGTTTGACAGGGTTCAATGAGCAGTTCTTC

V gene: TRBV12-3/TRBV12-4
clone size: -
D gene: -
J gene: TRBJ1-2
CDR3 protein: CASSHLLTDGYTF
CDR3 DNA: TGTGCCAGCAGCCATCTGTTGACAGATGGCTACACCTTC

V gene: TRBV6-2/TRBV6-3
clone size: -
D gene: TRBD1
J gene: TRBJ1-6
CDR3 protein: CASSRTGGSPLHF
CDR3 DNA: TGTGCCAGCAGTCGGACAGGGGGTTCACCCCTCCACTTT

V gene: TRBV28
clone size: -
D gene: -
J gene: TRBJ2-1
CDR3 protein: CASSFPTTSEQFF
CDR3 DNA: TGTGCCAGCAGTTTCCCAACTACTAGCGAGCAGTTCTTC

V gene: TRBV9
clone size: -
D gene: TRBD2
J gene: TRBJ2-1
CDR3 protein: CASSELAGVYNEQFF
CDR3 DNA: TGTGCCAGCAGCGAACTAGCGGGGGTTTACAATGAGCAGTTCTTC

V gene: TRBV4-1
clone size: -
D gene: TRBD1
J gene: TRBJ1-5
CDR3 protein: CASSLGRTGGVGNQPQHF
CDR3 DNA: TGCGCCAGCAGCTTGGGTCGGACAGGGGGCGTTGGCAATCAGCCCCAGCATTTT

V gene: TRBV5-4
clone size: -
D gene: TRBD2
J gene: TRBJ2-3
CDR3 protein: CASSSWGGSSTDTQYF
CDR3 DNA: TGTGCCAGCAGCTCTTGGGGGGGATCTAGCACAGATACGCAGTATTTT

V gene: TRBV21-1
clone size: -
D gene: -
J gene: TRBJ2-7
CDR3 protein: CAGPLGASSYEQYF
CDR3 DNA: TGTGCCGGACCCCTGGGGGCGAGCTCCTACGAGCAGTACTTC

V gene: TRBV6-5
clone size: -
D gene: TRBD2
J gene: TRBJ2-7
CDR3 protein: CASSSERGGNEQYF
CDR3 DNA: TGTGCCAGCAGTTCCGAGCGGGGGGGCAACGAGCAGTACTTC

V gene: TRBV27
clone size: -
D gene: -
J gene: TRBJ2-3
CDR3 protein: CASRSSTDTQYF
CDR3 DNA: TGTGCCAGCAGGTCTAGCACAGATACGCAGTATTTT

V gene: TRBV7-2
clone size: -
D gene: TRBD1
J gene: TRBJ1-1
CDR3 protein: CASSRPDRGIEAFF
CDR3 DNA: TGTGCCAGCAGCCGCCCGGACAGGGGGATTGAAGCTTTCTTT

V gene: TRBV28
clone size: -
D gene: -
J gene: TRBJ2-1
CDR3 protein: CASSKQRIRGSYSYNEQFF
CDR3 DNA: TGTGCCAGCAGTAAACAGAGAATCAGGGGTAGTTACTCCTACAATGAGCAGTTCTTC

V gene: TRBV5-5
clone size: once
D gene: -
J gene: TRBJ2-7
CDR3 protein: CASSLDGYEQYF
CDR3 DNA: TGTGCCAGCAGCTTGGACGGTTACGAGCAGTACTTC

V gene: TRBV7-6
clone size: -
D gene: -
J gene: TRBJ1-2
CDR3 protein: CASSLDARGGNYGYTF
CDR3 DNA: TGTGCCAGCAGCTTAGACGCGAGGGGGGGGAACTATGGCTACACCTTC

V gene: TRBV18
clone size: -
D gene: TRBD1
J gene: TRBJ1-3
CDR3 protein: CASSRPGGETGNTIYF
CDR3 DNA: TGTGCCAGTTCGCGACCAGGGGGCGAAACTGGAAACACCATATATTTT

V gene: TRBV6-2/TRBV6-3
clone size: -
D gene: -
J gene: TRBJ2-7
CDR3 protein: CASSWGVEQYF
CDR3 DNA: TGTGCCAGCAGTTGGGGAGTCGAGCAGTACTTC

V gene: TRBV5-1
clone size: -
D gene: -
J gene: TRBJ2-3
CDR3 protein: CASSLSRGGSTDTQYF
CDR3 DNA: TGCGCCAGCAGCTTGAGCCGGGGAGGAAGCACAGATACGCAGTATTTT

V gene: TRBV6-5
clone size: -
D gene: TRBD1
J gene: TRBJ2-7
CDR3 protein: CASRAGTGDPDEQYF
CDR3 DNA: TGTGCCAGCAGAGCAGGGACAGGGGATCCGGACGAGCAGTACTTC